A selection of T cell receptor beta chains follows, all from one sample in a study of control samples from healthy donors and cancer patients. Here immunoSEQ multiplex PCR was the method, and the copy in TCRdb shows in-frame clones only, minus some. The sample has roughly 180,000 clones, approximately 92% seen once; the top ten hold 4.1%. The sample comprised blood. The receptors shown here come from a woman aged 55-69 years in good health. The CDR3 runs from the conserved cysteine through the conserved F or W. The D gene is left open where the match is weak. Size is omitted from some rows. Given values are once, few, many or a class for expanded clones.

clone size	D gene	V gene	J gene	CDR3 protein	CDR3 DNA
.	.	TRBV19	TRBJ1-1	CASRSDGSMNTEAFF	TGTGCCAGTAGATCTGACGGATCTATGAACACTGAAGCTTTCTTT
.	.	TRBV7-2	TRBJ1-3	CASSVSSGNTIYF	TGTGCCAGCTCGGTATCTTCTGGAAACACCATATATTTT
.	.	TRBV11-2	TRBJ1-2	CASSPGQLYGYTF	TGTGCCAGCAGTCCCGGACAGCTCTATGGCTACACCTTC
.	TRBD1	TRBV5-1	TRBJ1-4	CASSPSGTGLNEKLFF	TGCGCCAGCAGCCCATCCGGGACAGGGTTGAACGAAAAACTGTTTTTT
.	TRBD1	TRBV5-6	TRBJ1-2	CASSWGTGGHYGYTF	TGTGCCAGCAGCTGGGGGACAGGGGGCCACTATGGCTACACCTTC
.	.	TRBV7-9	TRBJ1-2	CASSGGQGDFYGYTF	TGTGCCAGCAGCGGAGGCCAGGGTGACTTCTATGGCTACACCTTC
.	.	TRBV13	TRBJ2-3	CASSLAPQQVQYF	TGTGCCAGCAGCTTAGCCCCACAACAAGTGCAGTATTTT
.	.	TRBV7-2	TRBJ2-5	CASSPFSETQYF	TGTGCCAGCAGCCCATTTTCGGAGACCCAGTACTTC
.	.	TRBV9	TRBJ1-2	CASSVRGEAYGYTF	TGTGCCAGCAGCGTACGAGGGGAGGCTTATGGCTACACCTTC
.	TRBD2	TRBV9	TRBJ2-1	CASSTQTSGGIDEQFF	TGTGCCAGCAGCACGCAAACTAGCGGGGGGATCGATGAGCAGTTCTTC
once	.	TRBV18	TRBJ1-6	CASSRGMGAYRFRSSYNSPLHF	TGTGCCAGCTCACGAGGGATGGGGGCCTATAGATTCAGGAGCTCCTATAATTCACCCCTCCACTTT
.	.	TRBV5-1	TRBJ1-2	CASKWSGQSPYGYTF	TGCGCCAGCAAGTGGTCGGGACAATCACCCTATGGCTACACCTTC
.	.	TRBV5-1	TRBJ1-3	CASSLAVLGGNTIYF	TGCGCCAGCAGCTTGGCCGTTCTTGGCGGAAACACCATATATTTT
.	.	TRBV27	TRBJ1-2	CASSLRENYGYTF	TGTGCCAGCAGTTTAAGGGAAAACTATGGCTACACCTTC
.	TRBD1	TRBV9	TRBJ2-7	CASSVGTGATYEQYF	TGTGCCAGCAGCGTTGGGACAGGGGCCACCTACGAGCAGTACTTC
.	TRBD1	TRBV15	TRBJ1-6	CATSRDLGTGQSPLHF	TGTGCCACCAGCAGAGATCTTGGGACAGGGCAATCACCCCTCCACTTT
.	TRBD1	TRBV5-6	TRBJ2-5	CASSVPPGQDQETQYF	TGTGCCAGCAGCGTACCGCCGGGACAGGACCAAGAGACCCAGTACTTC
.	.	TRBV9	TRBJ2-2	CASSVEGKNTGELFF	TGTGCCAGCAGCGTTGAGGGAAAGAACACCGGGGAGCTGTTTTTT
.	TRBD1	TRBV9	TRBJ1-6	CASSVRTGWNSPLHF	TGTGCCAGCAGCGTTCGGACAGGGTGGAATTCACCCCTCCACTTT
.	.	TRBV2	TRBJ1-2	CASRWSYGYTF	TGTGCCAGCAGGTGGAGTTATGGCTACACCTTC
.	.	TRBV4-3	TRBJ2-2	CASSQEKREIVNTGELFF	TGCGCCAGCAGCCAAGAGAAGCGAGAAATCGTTAACACCGGGGAGCTGTTTTTT
.	TRBD1	TRBV29-1	TRBJ1-5	CSVQGDSNQPQHF	TGCAGCGTTCAGGGGGATAGCAATCAGCCCCAGCATTTT
.	.	TRBV6-5	TRBJ2-6	CASSYDSSGANVLTF	TGTGCCAGCAGTTACGACTCCTCTGGGGCCAACGTCCTGACTTTC
.	TRBD1	TRBV11-2	TRBJ1-1	CASRPGQGARTEAFF	TGTGCCAGCAGACCCGGACAGGGGGCAAGGACTGAAGCTTTCTTT
.	.	TRBV21-1	TRBJ1-1	CASSKAEGNEHDEAFF	TGTGCCAGCAGCAAAGCCGAGGGAAATGAACATGATGAAGCTTTCTTT
.	.	TRBV6-2/TRBV6-3	TRBJ2-7	CASSQRPGLYEQYF	TGTGCCAGCAGTCAACGGCCGGGATTGTACGAGCAGTACTTC
once	TRBD1	TRBV6-5	TRBJ1-2	CASSQQGQEKPTF	TGTGCCAGCAGTCAACAGGGGCAGGAGAAACCTACCTTC
.	.	TRBV10-1	TRBJ2-2	CATGSGRPRSGELFF	TGCGCCACCGGTTCGGGACGGCCGAGGTCCGGGGAGCTGTTTTTT
.	TRBD1	TRBV10-3	TRBJ2-5	CAIKGQALQETQYF	TGTGCCATCAAAGGACAGGCTCTTCAAGAGACCCAGTACTTC
few	TRBD1	TRBV10-3	TRBJ1-2	CAISRGLDNGYTF	TGTGCCATCAGCAGGGGGCTGGATAATGGCTACACCTTC
.	.	TRBV6-4	TRBJ2-1	CASSDSSSSYNEQFF	TGTGCCAGCAGTGACTCGAGCAGCTCCTACAATGAGCAGTTCTTC
.	.	TRBV5-6	TRBJ1-5	CASSLDQGQPQHF	TGTGCCAGCAGCTTGGACCAGGGCCAGCCCCAGCATTTT
.	TRBD2	TRBV6-2/TRBV6-3	TRBJ2-7	CASSYSRRGAYPSYEQYF	TGTGCCAGCAGTTACTCTCGGCGGGGGGCGTACCCCTCCTACGAGCAGTACTTC
.	TRBD2	TRBV4-3	TRBJ2-1	CASSQGLAGGNEQFF	TGCGCCAGCAGCCAAGGACTAGCGGGGGGTAATGAGCAGTTCTTC
.	TRBD2	TRBV7-2	TRBJ2-3	CASSLRTSGGHTDTQYF	TGTGCCAGCAGCCTAAGGACTAGCGGGGGCCACACAGATACGCAGTATTTT
few	TRBD1	TRBV29-1	TRBJ2-5	CSVEDGTGGFRTQYF	TGCAGCGTTGAAGATGGGACAGGGGGCTTTCGGACCCAGTACTTC
once	.	TRBV20-1	TRBJ1-4	CSASAGNEKLFF	TGCAGTGCTAGTGCGGGGAATGAAAAACTGTTTTTT
.	.	TRBV19	TRBJ1-3	CASSQIRYRMVASGNTIYF	TGTGCCAGTAGTCAAATTCGATACAGGATGGTGGCCTCTGGAAACACCATATATTTT
.	.	TRBV2	TRBJ1-1	CASSPSRVNTEAFF	TGTGCCAGCAGTCCGTCACGGGTGAACACTGAAGCTTTCTTT
.	.	TRBV19	TRBJ1-2	CASSTYSRGGGYTF	TGTGCCAGTAGTACCTATTCTCGGGGCGGTGGCTACACCTTC
.	.	TRBV7-3	TRBJ2-2	CASSREVGGTTGELFF	TGTGCCAGCAGCAGGGAGGTCGGTGGGACTACCGGGGAGCTGTTTTTT
.	TRBD1	TRBV4-2	TRBJ1-2	CASSQADRGREGNYGYTF	TGTGCCAGCAGCCAAGCCGACAGGGGGAGGGAGGGTAACTATGGCTACACCTTC
.	.	TRBV2	TRBJ2-3	CASRPTGTLGDTQYF	TGTGCCAGCAGACCCACCGGGACCTTGGGAGATACGCAGTATTTT
.	.	TRBV9	TRBJ2-2	CASSVEVTGELFF	TGTGCCAGCAGCGTAGAGGTTACCGGGGAGCTGTTTTTT
.	.	TRBV18	TRBJ1-2	CASSPPTPRGYTF	TGTGCCAGCTCACCACCTACTCCTCGGGGCTACACCTTC
.	.	TRBV18	TRBJ2-7	CASSLKPIRDTGNYEQYF	TGTGCCAGCTCACTAAAACCAATAAGAGACACGGGGAACTACGAGCAGTACTTC
.	TRBD2	TRBV6-2/TRBV6-3	TRBJ2-5	CASSTHGLGSGGQETQYF	TGTGCCAGCAGTACCCACGGTTTAGGTAGCGGGGGACAAGAGACCCAGTACTTC
.	.	TRBV19	TRBJ2-6	CASSMGRISGANVLTF	TGTGCCAGTAGTATGGGACGGATCTCTGGGGCCAACGTCCTGACTTTC